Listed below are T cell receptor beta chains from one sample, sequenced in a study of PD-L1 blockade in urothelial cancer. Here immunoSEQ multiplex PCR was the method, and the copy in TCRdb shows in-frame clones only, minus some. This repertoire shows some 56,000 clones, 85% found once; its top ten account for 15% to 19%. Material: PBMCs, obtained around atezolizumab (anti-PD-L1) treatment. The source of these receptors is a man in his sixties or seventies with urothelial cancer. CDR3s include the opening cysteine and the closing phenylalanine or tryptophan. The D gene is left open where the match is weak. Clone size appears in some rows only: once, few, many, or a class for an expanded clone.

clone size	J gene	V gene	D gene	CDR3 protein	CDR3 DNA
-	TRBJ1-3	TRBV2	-	CASSDRSGNTIYF	TGTGCCAGCAGTGACCGCTCTGGAAACACCATATATTTT
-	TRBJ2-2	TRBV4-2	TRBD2	CASSQEWLAGGPGTGELFF	TGTGCCAGCAGCCAAGAGTGGCTAGCGGGAGGGCCTGGGACCGGGGAGCTGTTTTTT
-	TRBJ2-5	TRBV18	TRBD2	CASSPSSGGETQYF	TGTGCCAGCTCACCTTCTAGCGGTGGGGAGACCCAGTACTTC
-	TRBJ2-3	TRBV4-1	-	CASSQVGQGMTDTQYF	TGCGCCAGCAGCCAAGTCGGCCAGGGAATGACAGATACGCAGTATTTT
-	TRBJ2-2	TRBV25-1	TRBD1	CASSDRGQPGELFF	TGTGCCAGCAGTGATAGGGGGCAGCCCGGGGAGCTGTTTTTT
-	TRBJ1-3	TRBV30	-	CARGTGRSSGNTIYF	TGTGCCCGAGGTACAGGGCGGAGCTCTGGAAACACCATATATTTT
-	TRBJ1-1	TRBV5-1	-	CASSSLVGGNTEAFF	TGCGCCAGCAGCTCCTTAGTGGGGGGGAACACTGAAGCTTTCTTT
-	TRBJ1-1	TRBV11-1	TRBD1	CASSFTGVNTEAFF	TGTGCCAGCAGCTTCACAGGGGTAAACACTGAAGCTTTCTTT
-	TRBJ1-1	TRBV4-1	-	CASSQVGARTEAFF	TGCGCCAGCAGCCAAGTAGGGGCGCGAACTGAAGCTTTCTTT
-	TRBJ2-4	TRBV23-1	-	CASSQLGGINIQYF	TGCGCCAGCAGTCAACTCGGCGGCATCAACATTCAGTACTTC
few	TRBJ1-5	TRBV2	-	CASSPGDQPQHF	TGTGCCAGCAGTCCAGGGGATCAGCCCCAGCATTTT
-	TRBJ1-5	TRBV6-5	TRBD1	CASSYSWTGGNQPQHF	TGTGCCAGCAGTTATTCCTGGACAGGGGGGAATCAGCCCCAGCATTTT
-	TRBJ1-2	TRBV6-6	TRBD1	CASSYTGQGAQGYTF	TGTGCCAGCAGTTACACGGGACAGGGGGCTCAGGGCTACACCTTC
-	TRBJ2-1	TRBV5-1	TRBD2	CASSLASGSEGNEQFF	TGCGCCAGCAGCTTAGCAAGCGGGAGCGAAGGCAATGAGCAGTTCTTC
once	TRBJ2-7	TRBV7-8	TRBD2	CASSSSGTITSYEQYF	TGTGCCAGCAGCTCATCCGGGACTATAACCTCCTACGAGCAGTACTTC
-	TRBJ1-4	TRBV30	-	CALNGGFGEKLFF	TGTGCCCTGAACGGGGGGTTTGGCGAAAAACTGTTTTTT
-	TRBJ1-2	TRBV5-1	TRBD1	CASSLGTGINYGYTF	TGCGCCAGCAGCTTGGGGACAGGTATAAACTATGGCTACACCTTC
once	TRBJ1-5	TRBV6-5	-	CASRRTGNQPQHF	TGTGCCAGCAGGCGAACAGGGAACCAGCCCCAGCATTTT
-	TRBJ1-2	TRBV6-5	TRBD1	CASSTGTGGYGYTF	TGTGCCAGCAGCACCGGGACAGGGGGGTATGGCTACACCTTC
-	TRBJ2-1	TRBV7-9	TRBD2	CASSLGLANEQFF	TGTGCCAGCAGCTTAGGACTAGCGAATGAGCAGTTCTTC
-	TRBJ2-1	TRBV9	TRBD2	CASSATSLAGGSGNEQFF	TGTGCCAGCAGCGCAACTTCTCTAGCGGGAGGATCCGGCAATGAGCAGTTCTTC
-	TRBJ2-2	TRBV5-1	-	CASSWGGTNTGELFF	TGCGCCAGCAGCTGGGGGGGCACGAACACCGGGGAGCTGTTTTTT
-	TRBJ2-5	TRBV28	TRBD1	CASSSAGTGGAASVSETQYF	TGTGCCAGCAGTTCTGCCGGGACAGGGGGCGCAGCGAGCGTTAGTGAGACCCAGTACTTC
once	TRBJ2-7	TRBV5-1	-	CASSYRQDVAYEQYF	TGCGCCAGCAGCTACAGACAGGATGTTGCCTACGAGCAGTACTTC
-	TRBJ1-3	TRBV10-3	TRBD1	CAISGQGGNTIYF	TGTGCCATCAGTGGACAGGGGGGAAACACCATATATTTT
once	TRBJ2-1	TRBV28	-	CASSPFGGGYSSSYNEQFF	TGTGCCAGCAGTCCCTTTGGAGGGGGCTACTCGAGCAGCTACAATGAGCAGTTCTTC
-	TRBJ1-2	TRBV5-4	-	CASSSRTSGYTF	TGTGCCAGCAGCTCAAGGACATCCGGCTACACCTTC
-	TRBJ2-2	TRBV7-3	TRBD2	CASSLQAGGVNTGELFF	TGTGCCAGCAGCTTACAGGCGGGAGGGGTAAACACCGGGGAGCTGTTTTTT
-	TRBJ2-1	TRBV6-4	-	CASSEGRASEQFF	TGTGCCAGCAGTGAGGGCAGGGCCAGTGAGCAGTTCTTC
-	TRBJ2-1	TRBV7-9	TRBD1	CASSLARTGGNEQFF	TGTGCCAGCAGCTTAGCACGGACAGGGGGCAATGAGCAGTTCTTC
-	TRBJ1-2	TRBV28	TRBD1	CASRGTGGEVYGYTF	TGTGCCAGCAGAGGGACAGGGGGCGAAGTCTATGGCTACACCTTC
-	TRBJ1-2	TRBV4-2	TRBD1	CASSQGQGLDGYTF	TGTGCCAGCAGCCAAGGACAGGGTCTCGATGGCTACACCTTC
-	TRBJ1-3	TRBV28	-	CASRGSGGGNTIYF	TGTGCCAGCAGGGGGTCGGGAGGGGGAAACACCATATATTTT
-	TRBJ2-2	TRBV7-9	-	CASSLVRDGELFF	TGTGCCAGCAGCTTAGTGCGGGACGGGGAGCTGTTTTTT
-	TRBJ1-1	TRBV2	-	CASSDGGAGDTEAFF	TGTGCCAGCAGTGATGGGGGGGCGGGGGACACTGAAGCTTTCTTT
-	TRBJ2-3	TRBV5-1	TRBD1	CASSLEHRGTRADTQYF	TGCGCCAGCAGCTTGGAACACAGGGGTACCCGAGCAGATACGCAGTATTTT
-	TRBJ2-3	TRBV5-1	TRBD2	CASSSSSGEKHRYAYF	TGCGCCAGCAGCTCCAGTAGCGGGGAAAAGCACAGATACGCGTATTTT
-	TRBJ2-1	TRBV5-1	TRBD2	CASSSLGLADYNEQFF	TGCGCCAGCAGCTCCCTGGGACTAGCGGACTACAATGAGCAGTTCTTC
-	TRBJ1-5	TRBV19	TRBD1	CASSAGQGDASNQPQHF	TGTGCCAGTAGTGCGGGACAGGGAGATGCTAGCAATCAGCCCCAGCATTTT
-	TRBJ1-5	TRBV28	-	CASSFTKGSGNQPQHF	TGTGCCAGCAGTTTTACTAAGGGTAGCGGCAATCAGCCCCAGCATTTT
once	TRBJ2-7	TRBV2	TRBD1	CASSVPGQGGDEQYF	TGTGCCAGCAGTGTCCCGGGACAGGGCGGCGACGAGCAGTACTTC
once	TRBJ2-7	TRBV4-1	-	CASSQRTGAITGAGAGYEQYF	TGCGCCAGCAGCCAGAGGACAGGCGCTATTACCGGAGCGGGAGCAGGCTACGAGCAGTACTTC
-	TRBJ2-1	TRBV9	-	CASSVGGRSYNEQFF	TGTGCCAGCAGCGTAGGCGGGCGCTCCTACAATGAGCAGTTCTTC
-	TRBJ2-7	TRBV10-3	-	CAISDPRDTYEQYF	TGTGCCATCAGTGACCCCAGGGATACCTACGAGCAGTACTTC
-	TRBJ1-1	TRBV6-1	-	CASSFLQGREAFF	TGTGCCAGCAGCTTCCTACAGGGCCGTGAAGCTTTCTTT
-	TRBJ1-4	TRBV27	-	CASSLTGSGNEKLFF	TGTGCCAGCAGTTTAACGGGCAGCGGTAATGAAAAACTGTTTTTT